The 23 T cell receptor beta chains reported below all come from one sample, sequenced in a study of vaccination and CD4 T cells after COVID-19. No cognate antigen is known for these TCRs. Treatment meaning: roughly 10-day PBMC culture with coronavirus spike peptide pools or control peptides (ViraFEST assay). Sequencing of DNA taken from cultured CD4+ T cells relied on the Oncomine TCR Beta short-read assay. Each CDR3 protein gets one entry after TCRdb re-called the PCR reads with MiXCR. The table shows around 19,000 distinct CDR3 sequences, with around 52% occurring only once. The starting material was CD4+ T cells from blood, cultured in vitro, obtained before SARS-CoV-2 vaccination. These receptors originate from a human donor who had recovered from COVID-19.

This chain connects TRBV7-2 to TRBJ2-5; either TRBD1 or TRBD2 may fit D (6 bases each). Germline CDR1 and CDR2: SGHTA and FQGNSA. The V end was cut by 2 bases, the J end by 5 bases, with 12 bases between. This CDR3 has 14 residues. The CDR3 bases are TGTGCCAGCAGCTTAAGGGGGGCTGGGGAGACCCAGTACTTC. It specifies CASSLRGAGETQYF.

The chain recombines TRBV27 with TRBJ1-2; maybe TRBD1 (6 bases). The V and J ends lost 6 bases and 5 bases respectively, with 13 bases between them. CDR3 length: 13 amino acids. Germline V gene lookup returns CDR1 MNHEY and CDR2 SMNVEV (reference sequence). The DNA for the CDR3 is TGTGCCAGCAGGCCGGGACACGAATATGGCTACACCTTC. Translated, it gives CASRPGHEYGYTF.

This chain links TRBV6-5 with TRBJ1-1; D unclear. Trimming took off 0 bases at V and 5 bases at J, with 7 bases between the two ends. From germline, CDR1 is MNHEY and CDR2 SVGAGI. CDR3 length: 13 residues. This CDR3 is CASSYSRFTEAFF. The CDR3 DNA sequence: TGTGCCAGCAGTTACTCTAGGTTTACTGAAGCTTTCTTT.

V usage is TRBV7-9 and J usage is TRBJ2-2; D tentatively fits TRBD1 or TRBD2 (5 bases each). CDR1 is SEHNR and CDR2 is FQNEAQ in the germline V gene (reference sequence). This CDR3 contains 16 residues. The V gene lost 5 bases and the J gene lost 0 bases, with 13 bases spanning the gap. The CDR3 DNA sequence: TGTGCCAGCAGCCCAGTTTGGGACGCGAACACCGGGGAGCTGTTTTTT. Amino acids: CASSPVWDANTGELFF. The full variable domain, in which reference TRBV7-9 and TRBJ2-2 provide the parts outside the CDR3, is DTGVSQNPRHKITKRGQNVTFRCDPISEHNRLYWYRQTLGQGPEFLTYFQNEAQLEKSRLLSDRFSAERPKGSFSTLEIQRTEQGDSAMYLCASSPVWDANTGELFFGEGSRLTVL.

The chain combines TRBV20-1 with TRBJ1-2; D may be TRBD1 (5 bases). This CDR3 comprises 14 residues. The germline V gene encodes CDR1 DFQATT and CDR2 SNEGSKA (reference sequence). Trimming cost V 4 bases and J 3 bases, with 15 bases left between them. The CDR3 DNA reads as TGCAGTGCTACCCCCCCGGGGGTCCACTATGGCTACACCTTC. Encoded protein: CSATPPGVHYGYTF.

The rearrangement links TRBV7-9 to TRBJ2-1; the match to TRBD2 covers 8 bases. Germline CDR1 SEHNR, CDR2 FQNEAQ (reference sequence). J gave up 7 bases and V 6 bases, and 14 bases lay outside the gene matches. The CDR3 is 16 residues long. CDR3 residues: CASSLGWASGHNEQFF. The CDR3 DNA sequence: TGTGCCAGCAGTCTCGGTTGGGCTAGCGGGCATAATGAGCAGTTCTTC.

The DNA for the CDR3 is TGTGCCAGCACCGCTTCCGGTATGGGGGGCTACACCTTC. Its protein is CASTASGMGGYTF. The genes are TRBV12-3 or TRBV12-4 and TRBJ1-2; D remains unclear. There are 13 residues in the CDR3. V lost 7 bases, J lost 8 bases, and 17 bases lay in between.

CDR3 residues: CASSLAAGYHEQYF. Here the CDR3 DNA reads TGTGCCAGCAGCTTAGCGGCCGGATACCACGAGCAGTACTTC. The V gene is TRBV7-2, the J gene TRBJ2-7; unclear D gene. The CDR3 has 14 residues. Trimming took off 0 bases at V and 5 bases at J, with 11 bases between the two ends. Looked up from germline, CDR1 is SGHTA and CDR2 is FQGNSA.

The chain carries TRBV15 and TRBJ1-4; 10 bases map to TRBD1. The V gene end was trimmed by 3 bases and the J gene end by 8 bases; junction bases not matched to a gene: 9. CDR1 and CDR2 (germline): LNHNV, YYDKDF (reference sequence). This CDR3 contains 16 residues. CDR3 DNA: TGTGCCACCAGCAGCACCGGGACAGGGGAGGGGGAAAAACTGTTTTTT. As protein: CATSSTGTGEGEKLFF. The full variable domain, its missing parts supplied by reference TRBV15 and TRBJ1-4, is DAMVIQNPRYQVTQFGKPVTLSCSQTLNHNVMYWYQQKSSQAPKLLFHYYDKDFNNEADTPDNFQSRRPNTSFCFLDIRSPGLGDTAMYLCATSSTGTGEGEKLFFGSGTQLSVL.

This clonotype was seen just once. The chain couples TRBV6-1 to TRBJ2-1; D is unclear. Trimming removed 6 bases at V and 8 bases at J, with 8 bases between. CDR3 length: 11 amino acids. Germline-derived CDR1 and CDR2 are MNHNS and SASEGT. The CDR3 nucleotides read TGTGCCAGCAGACAAATCCATGAGCAGTTCTTC. Amino acids: CASRQIHEQFF.

The chain links TRBV2 to TRBJ1-1; 7 bases map to TRBD1. The CDR3 runs to 13 residues. The germline V gene encodes CDR1 SNHLY and CDR2 FYNNEI. The V and J ends lost 6 bases and 0 bases, in that order; junction bases with no gene match: 1. CDR3 in DNA: TGTGCCAGCAGGACAGGGCTGAACACTGAAGCTTTCTTT. This gives the protein CASRTGLNTEAFF.

V gene TRBV14 combines with J gene TRBJ2-3; tentatively, D is TRBD2 (6 bases). CDR3 length: 14 residues. Trimming took 7 bases from V and 2 from J, leaving 13 bases between them. Germline V gene data show CDR1 as SGHDN and CDR2 as FVKESK. DNA of the CDR3: TGTGCCAGCAAGGCGGGGACCCACACAGATACGCAGTATTTT. It translates to CASKAGTHTDTQYF.

The V and J genes are TRBV28 and TRBJ2-3; unclear D gene. Looked up from germline, CDR1 is MDHEN and CDR2 is SYDVKM. V shed 6 bases and J shed 1 base, with 8 bases lying between them. The CDR3 is made up of 13 amino acids. DNA for the CDR3: TGTGCCAGCAGCCTTGACGGCACAGATACGCAGTATTTT. Its translation is CASSLDGTDTQYF. Complete variable domain (other parts from reference TRBV28 and TRBJ2-3): DVKVTQSSRYLVKRTGEKVFLECVQDMDHENMFWYRQDPGLGLRLIYFSYDVKMKEKGDIPEGYSVSREKKERFSLILESASTNQTSMYLCASSLDGTDTQYFGPGTRLTVL.

The V call is TRBV11-2, the J call TRBJ1-1; a possible D gene is TRBD1 (5 bases). Germline V lookup: CDR1 SGHAT, CDR2 FQNNGV. With 6 bases removed from V and 2 bases from J, the gap between germline ends came to 22 bases. The CDR3 totals 17 residues. The CDR3 is CASSLGLGGRLNTEAFF. The CDR3 DNA is TGTGCCAGCAGTTTGGGTTTGGGGGGGAGGTTAAACACTGAAGCTTTCTTT.

The genes are TRBV19 and TRBJ1-5; 10 nucleotides agree with TRBD1. Trimming took 5 bases from V and 2 from J; bases not matched to a gene: 6. CDR3 length: 16 amino acids. The germline CDR1 and CDR2 sequences are LNHDA and SQIVND (reference sequence). The CDR3 bases are TGTGCCAGTAGTGCAGGACAGGGGGGTGGCAATCAGCCCCAGCATTTT. Its translation is CASSAGQGGGNQPQHF.

This clonotype appeared a few times. V gene TRBV7-9 combines with J gene TRBJ1-1; D not certain. This CDR3 comprises 13 residues. In germline, CDR1 is SEHNR, CDR2 FQNEAQ (reference sequence). The V end was cut by 5 bases, the J end by 1 base, with 8 bases between. The CDR3 protein is CASSAQTNTEAFF. The DNA for the CDR3 is TGTGCCAGCAGCGCGCAGACGAACACTGAAGCTTTCTTT.

In its sample, this clonotype was seen once. This chain's CDR3 is CASSFSQGSTEAFF. Written as DNA, the CDR3 is TGTGCCAGCAGTTTTTCTCAGGGAAGCACTGAAGCTTTCTTT. The J gene is TRBJ1-1, the V gene TRBV6-2 or TRBV6-3, with a weak D call TRBD1 (5 bases). Per the germline V gene, CDR1 is MNHEY and CDR2 is SVGEGT. V lost 4 bases and J 4 bases, leaving 13 bases between the germline ends. The CDR3 contains 14 residues.

On this clonotype itself: Mismatch with germline at one junction end may stem from a read error. The rearrangement joins TRBV20-1 to TRBJ2-2; D remains ambiguous. The CDR3 sequence is 12 residues long. CDR1 is DFQATT and CDR2 is SNEGSKA in the germline V gene (reference sequence). The CDR3 DNA reads TGCAGTGTTAGAGGCGGCCCCGGGGAGCTGTTTTTT. This codes for CSVRGGPGELFF.

The chain joins TRBV20-1 to TRBJ1-5; 7 bases line up with TRBD1. CDR3 length: 13 amino acids. In germline, CDR1 is DFQATT, CDR2 SNEGSKA (reference sequence). V was pared by 5 bases and J by 2 bases, with 3 bases of the junction left unmatched. The CDR3 DNA reads as TGCAGTGCTCCCGGGACAGGCAATCAGCCCCAGCATTTT. Residues: CSAPGTGNQPQHF.

The chain couples TRBV7-9 to TRBJ1-2; D may be TRBD1 (6 bases). Germline V gene data show CDR1 as SEHNR and CDR2 as FQNEAQ (reference sequence). This CDR3 has 18 amino acids. The germline V and J ends were trimmed by 5 bases and 4 bases, with 26 bases remaining between them. The CDR3 sequence is CASSPKGRSGEEVYGYTF. CDR3 nucleotide sequence: TGTGCCAGCAGCCCGAAAGGACGCTCAGGGGAAGAGGTCTATGGCTACACCTTC.

The CDR3 region is CASSSLLAGAYEQYF. CDR3 sequence (DNA): TGTGCCAGCAGCAGTCTCCTAGCGGGAGCCTACGAGCAGTACTTC. The rearrangement joins TRBV6-7 to TRBJ2-7; 10 bases line up with TRBD2. TRBV6-7 is an open reading frame whose function is uncertain. V dropped 6 bases and J dropped 2; count of bases not matched to a gene: 7. The CDR3 sequence is 15 residues long.

This clonotype showed up just once. The chain has TRBV21-1 and TRBJ2-7. TRBV21-1 is a pseudogene locus. The CDR3 runs to 15 residues. The CDR3 here is CASSSKTANSYEQYF. DNA of the CDR3: TGTGCCAGCAGCAGCAAGACTGCGAACTCCTACGAGCAGTACTTC.

The CDR3 loop is CASSAPSSGANVLTF. The CDR3 DNA sequence: TGTGCCAGCAGTGCGCCTAGCTCTGGGGCCAACGTCCTGACTTTC. The V and J genes are TRBV2 and TRBJ2-6; no firm D call. CDR3 size: 15 residues. Trimming took off 4 bases at V and 0 bases at J, with 7 bases between the two ends. Per the germline V gene, CDR1 is SNHLY and CDR2 is FYNNEI.